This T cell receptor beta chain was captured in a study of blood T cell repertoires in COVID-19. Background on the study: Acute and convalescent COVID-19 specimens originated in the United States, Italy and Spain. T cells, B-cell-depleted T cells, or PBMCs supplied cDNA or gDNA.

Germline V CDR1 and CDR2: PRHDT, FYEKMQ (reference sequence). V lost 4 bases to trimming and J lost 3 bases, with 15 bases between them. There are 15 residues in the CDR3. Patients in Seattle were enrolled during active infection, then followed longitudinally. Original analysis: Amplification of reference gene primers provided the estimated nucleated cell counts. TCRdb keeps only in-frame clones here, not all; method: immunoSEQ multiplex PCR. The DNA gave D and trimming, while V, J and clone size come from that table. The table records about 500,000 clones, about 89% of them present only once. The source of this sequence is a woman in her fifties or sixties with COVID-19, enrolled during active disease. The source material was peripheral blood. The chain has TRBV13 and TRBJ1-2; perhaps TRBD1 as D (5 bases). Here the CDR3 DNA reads TGTGCCAGCAGCTCGTCAGGGTTGTGGGACTATGGCTACACCTTC. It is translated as CASSSSGLWDYGYTF.